Below, 8 T cell receptor beta chains from the same sample are listed, as sequenced in a study of T cell responses to AZD1222 COVID-19 vaccine. Assay used: immunoSEQ multiplex PCR; TCRdb lists only in-frame clones, some missing. Of over 110,000 clones listed, 85% to 95% are singletons. This material consisted of peripheral blood, taken 28 days after the second AZD1222 dose. The receptor source for this set is an adult who received the AZD1222 COVID-19 vaccine.

The chain has TRBV6-6 and TRBJ1-5, with D unresolved. This CDR3 is 18 amino acids long. Looked up from germline, CDR1 is MNHNY and CDR2 is SVGAGI (reference sequence). The V and J ends lost 5 bases and 0 bases respectively, with 20 bases between them. CDR3 in amino acids: CASSPLRGGGYSNQPQHF. As DNA, the CDR3 is TGTGCCAGCAGTCCCCTCCGAGGAGGAGGTTATAGCAATCAGCCCCAGCATTTT.

The rearrangement uses TRBV7-9 and TRBJ1-2; tentative D call: TRBD1 (6 bases). This CDR3 is 15 amino acids long. Per the germline V gene, CDR1 is SEHNR and CDR2 is FQNEAQ (reference sequence). V dropped 5 bases and J dropped 3 bases, with 16 bases sitting between them. The CDR3 nucleotides read TGTGCCAGCAGCCCCTCGCGGCCAGGGGACTATGGCTACACCTTC. It yields the protein CASSPSRPGDYGYTF.

The CDR3 DNA follows: TGTGCCAGCAGCTTAGTAGGGGCGGGTGAAAAACTGTTTTTT. This encodes CASSLVGAGEKLFF. The chain links TRBV7-2 to TRBJ1-4; perhaps TRBD1 as D (5 bases). V lost 1 base and J 7 bases, leaving 10 bases between the germline ends. This CDR3 is 14 amino acids long. CDR1 and CDR2 from the germline V gene are SGHTA and FQGNSA. The full variable domain, its missing parts supplied by reference TRBV7-2 and TRBJ1-4, is GAGVSQSPSNKVTEKGKDVELRCDPISGHTALYWYRQSLGQGLEFLIYFQGNSAPDKSGLPSDRFSAERTGGSVSTLTIQRTQQEDSAVYLCASSLVGAGEKLFFGSGTQLSVL.

The chain recombines TRBV19 with TRBJ1-5, with D tentatively TRBD1 (5 bases). Germline values: CDR1 LNHDA, CDR2 SQIVND (reference sequence). This CDR3 is built from 16 residues. Trimming shortened V by 5 bases and J by 4 bases, and 18 bases separated the two germline ends. The CDR3: CASSVSGRGGNQPQHF. CDR3 nucleotides: TGTGCCAGTAGTGTATCAGGGAGGGGAGGTAATCAGCCCCAGCATTTT.

This CDR3 is CASSLLSEQGASDTQYF. The CDR3, as DNA: TGTGCCAGCAGTTTATTATCGGAGCAGGGGGCCTCAGATACGCAGTATTTT. V and J are TRBV28 and TRBJ2-3; 8 nucleotides agree with TRBD1. In germline, CDR1 is MDHEN, CDR2 SYDVKM. V lost 1 base to trimming and J lost 4 bases; unmatched junction nucleotides: 10. This CDR3 is built from 17 residues.

This chain connects TRBV2 to TRBJ2-2; D is unclear. V lost 8 bases and J 6 bases, leaving 7 bases between the germline ends. This CDR3 region has 11 residues. Germline V CDR1 and CDR2: SNHLY, FYNNEI. The CDR3 DNA is TGTGCCAGCTCCCCCCCCGGGGAGCTGTTTTTT. This translates into CASSPPGELFF.

The genes are TRBV12-5 and TRBJ2-3; weak D call: TRBD2 (6 bases). From germline, CDR1 is LGHNT and CDR2 FRNRAP. V dropped 1 base and J dropped 2 bases, with 7 bases sitting between them. CDR3 length equals 14 residues. CDR3 residues: CASGLARDTDTQYF. As DNA, the CDR3 is TGTGCTAGTGGTTTGGCGCGGGACACAGATACGCAGTATTTT.

The chain links TRBV28 to TRBJ1-2, with D uncertain. The CDR3 is made up of 15 amino acids. Germline V gene lookup returns CDR1 MDHEN and CDR2 SYDVKM. Trimming removed 6 bases at V and 1 base at J, with 15 bases between. CDR3 bases: TGTGCCAGCAGCCCCCCGACGGCCATTAACTATGGCTACACCTTC. Its translation is CASSPPTAINYGYTF.